This T cell receptor (beta chain) was recorded in a study of T cell repertoires in cytomegalovirus infection. Overall study findings and caveats: The ex vivo response was dominated by HLA-C-restricted CMV-specific TCR beta clonotypes.

TCRdb independently ran MiXCR on the reads; one entry per CDR3 protein. The sample consists of around 630,000 distinct CDR3 sequences, more than 20% of them appearing once. CDR3 size: 17 residues. Germline V CDR1 and CDR2: KGHSH, LQKENI. A note on this clonotype: Antigen specificity is unknown. One end of the junction varies from germline; a read error may be responsible.

The chain couples TRBV18 to TRBJ2-1, with TRBD2 matching 9 bases. The clonotype originates from a human donor in good health (CMV status not recorded). Some clones in this sample may be carry-over from other donors' samples. Sequenced material: CD8+ T cells from PBMCs. As DNA, the CDR3 is TGTGCCAACTCACCAGCGACAAGAGCGGGGGGACAGAATGAGCAGTTCTTC. Amino acid sequence: CANSPATRAGGQNEQFF.